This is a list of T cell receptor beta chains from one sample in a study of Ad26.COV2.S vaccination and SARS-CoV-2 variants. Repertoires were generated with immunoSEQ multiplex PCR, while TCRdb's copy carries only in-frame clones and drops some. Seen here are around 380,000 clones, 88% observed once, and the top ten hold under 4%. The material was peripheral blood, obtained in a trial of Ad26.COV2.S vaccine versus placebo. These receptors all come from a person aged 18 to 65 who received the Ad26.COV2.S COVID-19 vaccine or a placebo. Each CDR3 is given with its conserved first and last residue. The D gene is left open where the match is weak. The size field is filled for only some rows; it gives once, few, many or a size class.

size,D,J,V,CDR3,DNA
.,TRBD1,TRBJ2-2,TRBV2,CASLRDRVISGELFF,TGTGCCAGTCTCCGGGACAGGGTTATCTCCGGGGAGCTGTTTTTT
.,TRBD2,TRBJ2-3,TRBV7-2,CASSQRLAGGRDTQYF,TGTGCCAGCAGCCAGAGACTAGCGGGGGGGCGTGATACGCAGTATTTT
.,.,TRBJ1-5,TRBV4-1,CASSQEGPGNQPQHF,TGCGCCAGCAGCCAAGAGGGGCCAGGAAATCAGCCCCAGCATTTT
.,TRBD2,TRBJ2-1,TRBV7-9,CASSLTAGGFNEQFF,TGTGCCAGCAGCTTAACAGCGGGGGGTTTCAATGAGCAGTTCTTC
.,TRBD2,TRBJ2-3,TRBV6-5,CASRGLAGGPGTQYF,TGTGCCAGCAGGGGCCTAGCGGGGGGGCCTGGGACGCAGTATTTT
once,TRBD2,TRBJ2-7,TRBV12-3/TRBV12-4,CASNPGLPSEQYF,TGTGCCAGCAACCCGGGACTACCCTCCGAGCAGTACTTC
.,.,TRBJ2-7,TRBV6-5,CASSYSRSSYEQYF,TGTGCCAGCAGTTACAGTCGGAGCAGCTACGAGCAGTACTTC
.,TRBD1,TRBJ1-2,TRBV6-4,CASSDVFGTGGYTF,TGTGCCAGCAGTGACGTTTTCGGGACAGGGGGATACACCTTC
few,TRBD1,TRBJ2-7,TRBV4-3,CASRGRTGVTYEQYF,TGCGCCAGCAGGGGGAGGACAGGGGTGACCTACGAGCAGTACTTC
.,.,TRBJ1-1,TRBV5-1,CASSSATAAGTEAFF,TGCGCCAGCAGCTCCGCGACGGCGGCGGGGACTGAAGCTTTCTTT
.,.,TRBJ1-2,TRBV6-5,CASRLGHDYGYTF,TGTGCCAGCAGACTGGGACACGACTATGGCTACACCTTC
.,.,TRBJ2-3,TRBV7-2,CASSLTGEDTQYF,TGTGCCAGCAGCTTAACGGGGGAAGATACGCAGTATTTT
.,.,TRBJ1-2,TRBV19,CASSIGAVNYGYTF,TGTGCCAGTAGTATAGGGGCAGTCAACTATGGCTACACCTTC
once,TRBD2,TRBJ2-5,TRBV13,CASSPGLAGASGTQYF,TGTGCCAGCAGCCCTGGACTAGCGGGGGCCTCGGGGACCCAGTACTTC
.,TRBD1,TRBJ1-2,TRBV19,CASTRTGTNYGYTF,TGTGCCAGTACCCGGACAGGGACAAACTATGGCTACACCTTC
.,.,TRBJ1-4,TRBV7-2,CASSGTTGGNEKLFF,TGTGCCAGCAGTGGGACGACAGGAGGGAATGAAAAACTGTTTTTT
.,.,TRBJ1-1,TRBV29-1,CSVLNLGSTEAFF,TGCAGCGTCCTCAACCTGGGGAGCACTGAAGCTTTCTTT
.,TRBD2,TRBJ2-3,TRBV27,CASSALAGPTDTQYF,TGTGCCAGCAGCGCTTTAGCGGGGCCCACAGATACGCAGTATTTT
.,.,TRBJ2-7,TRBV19,CARQGDEQYF,TGTGCCAGACAGGGAGACGAGCAGTACTTC
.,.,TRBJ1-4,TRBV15,CATSTGPANEKLFF,TGTGCCACCAGCACGGGGCCAGCTAATGAAAAACTGTTTTTT
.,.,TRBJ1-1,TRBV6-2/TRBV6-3,CASSYLRRNTEAFF,TGTGCCAGCAGTTACTTACGGAGGAACACTGAAGCTTTCTTT
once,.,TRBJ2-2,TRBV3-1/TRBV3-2,CASSPHNTGELFF,TGTGCCAGCAGCCCGCATAACACCGGGGAGCTGTTTTTT
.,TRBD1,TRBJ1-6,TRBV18,CASSPANPGQASYNSPLHF,TGTGCCAGCTCACCAGCGAATCCGGGACAGGCCAGCTATAATTCACCCCTCCACTTT
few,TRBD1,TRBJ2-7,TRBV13,CASSPGQGVSYEQYF,TGTGCCAGCAGCCCGGGACAGGGGGTTTCCTACGAGCAGTACTTC
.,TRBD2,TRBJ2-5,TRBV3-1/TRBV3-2,CASSPGTSGGRVGTQYF,TGTGCCAGCAGCCCCGGGACTAGCGGGGGGCGTGTCGGGACCCAGTACTTC
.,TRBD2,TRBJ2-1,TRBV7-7,CASSLALGVVGGDNEQFF,TGTGCTAGCAGCTTAGCTTTGGGAGTTGTGGGGGGGGACAATGAGCAGTTCTTC
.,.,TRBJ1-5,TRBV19,CASSVDFSNQPQHF,TGTGCCAGTAGTGTGGACTTTTCAAATCAGCCCCAGCATTTT
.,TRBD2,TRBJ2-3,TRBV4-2,CASSQDRTSGITDTQYF,TGTGCCAGCAGCCAAGATAGGACTAGCGGGATCACAGATACGCAGTATTTT
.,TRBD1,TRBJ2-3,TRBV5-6,CASSLIGQGARGTQYF,TGTGCCAGCAGCTTGATTGGTCAGGGGGCGCGGGGTACGCAGTATTTT
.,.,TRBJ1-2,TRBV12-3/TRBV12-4,CASSFHSGYTF,TGTGCCAGCAGTTTTCATAGCGGCTACACCTTC
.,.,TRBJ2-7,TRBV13,CASSLGGRAYEQYF,TGTGCCAGCAGCTTAGGCGGCAGGGCTTACGAGCAGTACTTC
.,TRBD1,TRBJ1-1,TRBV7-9,CASSPRTGRMNTEAFF,TGTGCCAGCAGCCCGAGGACAGGGCGGATGAACACTGAAGCTTTCTTT
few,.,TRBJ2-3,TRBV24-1,CATSDFGSTQYF,TGTGCCACCAGTGATTTCGGCTCTACGCAGTATTTT
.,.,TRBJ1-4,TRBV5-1,CASSLAGATNEKLFF,TGCGCCAGCAGCTTGGCCGGTGCAACTAATGAAAAACTGTTTTTT
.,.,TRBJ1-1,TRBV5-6,CASSSGYQAFF,TGTGCCAGCAGCTCAGGGTACCAAGCTTTCTTT
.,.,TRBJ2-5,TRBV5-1,CASSPERAQETQYF,TGCGCCAGCAGCCCGGAGAGAGCCCAAGAGACCCAGTACTTC
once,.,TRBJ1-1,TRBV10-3,CATRGLEAIEAFF,TGTGCCACCAGGGGACTCGAGGCGATTGAAGCTTTCTTT
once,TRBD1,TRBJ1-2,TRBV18,CASSPDRTGIGGYTF,TGTGCCAGCTCACCGGATAGGACAGGGATCGGTGGCTACACCTTC
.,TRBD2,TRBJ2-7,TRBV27,CASSRTGGGTYEQYF,TGTGCCAGCAGTAGAACGGGCGGGGGGACCTACGAGCAGTACTTC
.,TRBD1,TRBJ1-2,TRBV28,CASSLRDRGRGYTF,TGTGCCAGCAGTCTCCGGGACAGGGGGCGAGGCTACACCTTC
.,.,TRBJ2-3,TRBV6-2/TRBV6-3,CASSYSLDSTDTQYF,TGTGCCAGCAGTTACTCGTTAGATAGCACAGATACGCAGTATTTT